This section outlines one T cell receptor beta chain sequence together with its context. This CDR3 is built from 14 residues. Germline lookup yields CDR1 SGHTA and CDR2 FQGNSA. The ends lost 5 bases at V and 7 bases at J; junction bases unmatched: 10. TCRdb re-called the RT-PCR reads with MiXCR, one entry per CDR3 protein. The sample consists of some 300,000 distinct CDR3 sequences, roughly 22% of them appearing once. The data originate from a study of response to subunit inactivated influenza vaccine. V gene TRBV7-2 combines with J gene TRBJ1-2; 7 positions agree with TRBD1. This sequence was found in a man aged 50 to 69 who received an inactivated influenza vaccine. The specimen was PBMCs from blood, collected 21 months after vaccination. DNA of the CDR3: TGTGCCAGCAGCCGCCCCGACAGGGTAGCTGGCTACACCTTC. Residues: CASSRPDRVAGYTF.